Shown below are 26 T cell receptor beta chains from a single sample sequenced in a study of blood T cells in healthy people across ages. Primers used in a second PCR of roughly 7 to 12 cycles were a sample-barcoded 5' primer and a J-beta primer mix. TCRdb processed the 5' RACE reads anew with MiXCR; each CDR3 protein has one entry. The sample lists roughly 1,300,000 distinct CDR3 sequences, around 59% occurring once. Material: blood. Receptors were obtained from a man younger than 30 in good health.

The CDR3 DNA reads TGTGCCAGCAGTTTTGGAGCCTCGGGTGGAATCAATGAGCAGTTCTTC. It encodes CASSFGASGGINEQFF. The rearrangement links TRBV27 to TRBJ2-1; no clear D gene. The V end was cut by 3 bases, the J end by 6 bases, with 18 bases between. Per germline, CDR1 MNHEY and CDR2 SMNVEV (reference sequence). This CDR3 comprises 16 residues.

The J gene is TRBJ2-4, the V gene TRBV9, with unresolved D. Deletions cut 0 bases from V and 6 bases from J, with 10 bases between. The CDR3 is made up of 14 amino acids. In germline, CDR1 is SGDLS, CDR2 YYNGEE. The CDR3 spells CASSVGSPSNIQYF. CDR3 nucleotides: TGTGCCAGCAGCGTAGGGAGTCCCTCAAACATTCAGTACTTC. Filled out from reference TRBV9 and TRBJ2-4, the complete variable domain reads DSGVTQTPKHLITATGQRVTLRCSPRSGDLSVYWYQQSLDQGLQFLIQYYNGEERAKGNILERFSAQQFPDLHSELNLSSLELGDSALYFCASSVGSPSNIQYFGAGTRLSVL.

In DNA form, the CDR3 reads TGTGCCAGCAGTGCAGTCGGACAGGGCTGGGAGACCCAGTACTTC. It is translated as CASSAVGQGWETQYF. The J gene is TRBJ2-5, the V gene TRBV27; 8 bases are shared with TRBD1. CDR1 and CDR2 (germline): MNHEY, SMNVEV (reference sequence). The junction had 10 bases not matched to a gene; V was cut back by 5 bases and J by 5 bases. This CDR3 spans 15 amino acids.

Notes on this clonotype: Possible read error: a much larger clone is one base away. The chain couples TRBV6-6 to TRBJ2-5; D uncertain. The CDR3 is 12 amino acids. The germline gives CDR1 MNHNY, CDR2 SVGAGI (reference sequence). CDR3 DNA: TGTGCCAGCAGGTACTCGGCGGAGACCCAGTACTTC. As protein: CASRYSAETQYF.

A few counts support this clonotype. This sequence joins TRBV5-1 and TRBJ2-1; 8 nucleotides line up with TRBD2. J gave up 12 bases and V 0 bases, and 14 bases lay outside the gene matches. Germline V gene sequence: CDR1 SGHRS, CDR2 YFSETQ. The CDR3 length is 16 residues. The CDR3 spells CASSLEAGGPLNVQFF. DNA for the CDR3: TGCGCCAGCAGCTTGGAGGCGGGAGGCCCCCTCAACGTGCAGTTCTTC.

The chain employs TRBV20-1 and TRBJ1-6, with D hard to call. Trimming shortened V by 3 bases and J by 0 bases, and 9 bases separated the two germline ends. This CDR3 has 15 residues. Germline values: CDR1 DFQATT, CDR2 SNEGSKA (reference sequence). The CDR3 spells CSASYQSSYNSPLHF. In DNA form, the CDR3 reads TGCAGTGCTAGTTACCAGAGCTCCTATAATTCACCCCTCCACTTT.

The rearrangement links TRBV4-3 to TRBJ1-1; D not certain. Germline V gene data show CDR1 as LGHNA and CDR2 as YSLEER. Between the trimmed V and J ends, which lost 0 bases and 4 bases, there was a span of 15 bases. The CDR3 spans 16 residues. This CDR3 is CASSQDLWAVGTEAFF. CDR3 bases: TGCGCCAGCAGCCAAGATCTTTGGGCGGTCGGCACTGAAGCTTTCTTT.

This clonotype appeared a few times. This chain joins TRBV29-1 and TRBJ2-1; TRBD1 might be the D (6 bases). V gave up 8 bases and J gave up 10 bases, with 15 bases separating them. This CDR3 is 11 amino acids long. Germline V gene sequence: CDR1 SQVTM, CDR2 ANQGSEA. CDR3 bases: TGCAGCTACAGGGCGCTGGGGGAGCAGTTCTTC. This translates into CSYRALGEQFF.

The chain carries TRBV27 and TRBJ1-5; D remains unclear. The germline V gene has CDR1 MNHEY and CDR2 SMNVEV (reference sequence). The CDR3 is 13 amino acids. V lost 8 bases, J lost 0 bases, and 8 bases lay in between. The CDR3 is CASRRVSNQPQHF. CDR3 DNA sequence: TGTGCCAGCCGACGGGTTAGCAATCAGCCCCAGCATTTT.

The chain couples TRBV2 to TRBJ1-1; D is unresolved. Germline CDR1 is SNHLY and CDR2 is FYNNEI. Trimming took off 6 bases at V and 10 bases at J, with 21 bases between the two ends. CDR3 length equals 14 residues. This CDR3 reads CASRQYPNTGGAFF. In DNA form, the CDR3 reads TGTGCCAGCAGACAGTACCCGAACACGGGCGGAGCTTTCTTT.

The gene calls are TRBV2 and TRBJ1-1, with no clear D. CDR1 and CDR2 (germline): SNHLY, FYNNEI. Trimming took 0 bases from V and 0 from J, leaving 8 bases between them. The CDR3 consists of 15 residues. CDR3 loop: CASSEARTVNTEAFF. As DNA, the CDR3 is TGTGCCAGCAGTGAAGCCAGGACGGTGAACACTGAAGCTTTCTTT.

Only a few counts were recorded for this clonotype. The V and J genes are TRBV6-6 and TRBJ2-1; maybe TRBD2 (5 bases). V dropped 0 bases and J dropped 12 bases, with 12 bases sitting between them. Germline V gives CDR1 MNHNY, CDR2 SVGAGI (reference sequence). The CDR3 extends over 13 amino acids. The CDR3 bases are TGTGCCAGCAGTTACTCGAACGGGGAGCCGCAGTTCTTC. Its protein product is CASSYSNGEPQFF.

As regards this clonotype: One junction end does not reproduce the germline sequence, and a read error may be involved. The chain uses TRBV4-1 and TRBJ1-2; the match to TRBD1 covers 8 bases. Germline values: CDR1 MGHRA, CDR2 YSYEKL. The CDR3 sequence is 16 residues long. This CDR3 reads CAGSQVLRGLNYGYTF. The DNA of the CDR3 is TGCGCCGGCAGCCAAGTCCTCAGGGGGCTGAACTATGGCTACACCTTC.

The sample holds a few counts of this clonotype. V is TRBV20-1 and J is TRBJ2-7; D is possibly TRBD1 (6 bases). Germline V gene data show CDR1 as DFQATT and CDR2 as SNEGSKA (reference sequence). This CDR3 has 12 residues. Between the trimmed V and J ends, which lost 2 bases and 7 bases, there was a span of 12 bases. In nucleotides, the CDR3 is TGCAGTGCTAGACGGCAGGGGTATGAGCAGTACTTC. This encodes CSARRQGYEQYF.

This clonotype was found a few times. The chain couples TRBV5-1 to TRBJ2-7; D possibly corresponds to TRBD1 (5 bases). This CDR3 has 18 amino acids. In germline, CDR1 is SGHRS, CDR2 YFSETQ. V lost 0 bases to trimming and J lost 0 bases, with 19 bases between them. Here the CDR3 reads CASSLAGQGDQPSYEQYF. The CDR3 bases are TGCGCCAGCAGCTTGGCCGGTCAAGGGGATCAACCCTCCTACGAGCAGTACTTC.

The CDR3 loop reads CASSSDSNNQPQHF. In DNA, the CDR3 is TGTGCCAGCAGTTCCGACAGCAATAATCAGCCCCAGCATTTT. This chain links TRBV12-3 or TRBV12-4 with TRBJ1-5, with D possibly TRBD1 on 5 matching bases. CDR3 length: 14 residues. V lost 4 bases, J lost 4 bases, and 11 bases lay in between.

The V and J genes are TRBV7-9 and TRBJ1-1; D gene unclear. This CDR3 spans 13 amino acids. V was trimmed by 8 bases and J by 1 base, leaving 11 bases between them. Germline lookup yields CDR1 SEHNR and CDR2 FQNEAQ (reference sequence). CDR3 residues: CASAGRPNTEAFF. The CDR3 DNA follows: TGTGCCAGCGCCGGCCGTCCGAACACTGAAGCTTTCTTT.

This clonotype turned up a few times. The chain employs TRBV6-1 and TRBJ2-3; 7 bases agree with TRBD2. Germline V gene data show CDR1 as MNHNS and CDR2 as SASEGT. There are 16 residues in the CDR3. The trim removed 3 bases at V and 1 base at J, leaving 7 bases unmatched. The CDR3 region is CASSDKGTTRTDTQYF. Written as DNA, the CDR3 is TGTGCCAGCAGTGATAAGGGGACTACCCGCACAGATACGCAGTATTTT.

The genes are TRBV6-6 and TRBJ1-4; D is uncertain. The V end lost 0 bases, the J end lost 8 bases, and 10 bases lay between the germline ends. CDR3 length: 14 amino acids. Germline lookup yields CDR1 MNHNY and CDR2 SVGAGI (reference sequence). The CDR3: CASSYSAGGEKLFF. As DNA, the CDR3 is TGTGCCAGCAGTTACTCGGCAGGAGGCGAAAAACTGTTTTTT.

The chain is built from TRBV20-1 and TRBJ2-4; D not resolved. The length of the CDR3 is 17 residues. V lost 6 bases and J 0 bases, leaving 21 bases between the germline ends. The germline CDR1 and CDR2 sequences are DFQATT and SNEGSKA (reference sequence). CDR3 in amino acids: CSAHLMGSGLAKNIQYF. Here the CDR3 DNA reads TGCAGTGCCCACTTGATGGGCAGTGGCCTAGCCAAAAACATTCAGTACTTC.

This chain joins TRBV4-2 and TRBJ1-2; D ambiguous. The germline V and J ends were trimmed by 0 bases and 3 bases, with 17 bases remaining between them. Germline V lookup: CDR1 LGHNA, CDR2 YNFKEQ. The CDR3 is made up of 17 amino acids. CDR3 sequence: CASSQDQGLGADYGYTF. The CDR3 DNA reads TGTGCCAGCAGCCAAGATCAAGGGTTAGGAGCGGACTATGGCTACACCTTC.

V and J are TRBV2 and TRBJ1-1; D ambiguous. Germline CDR1 reads SNHLY; CDR2 reads FYNNEI. The CDR3 runs to 13 residues. Trimming removed 4 bases at V and 5 bases at J, with 11 bases between. The CDR3 coding sequence is TGTGCCAGCAGTGTCCTCAGGAGGACTGAAGCTTTCTTT. Translation gives CASSVLRRTEAFF.

The genes are TRBV7-2 and TRBJ2-7; 13 positions agree with TRBD2. CDR1 and CDR2 (germline): SGHTA, FQGNSA. Losses at the gene ends were 4 bases for V and 5 bases for J; bases not matched to a gene: 5. The CDR3 extends over 15 amino acids. The CDR3 bases are TGTGCCAGCAGCTCCTGGACTAGCGGGAGTCACGAGCAGTACTTC. Amino acid sequence: CASSSWTSGSHEQYF.

This clonotype was recorded only once. V usage is TRBV6-2 or TRBV6-3 and J usage is TRBJ2-1, with D maybe TRBD2 (6 bases). CDR1 is MNHEY, CDR2 SVGEGT, per germline. This CDR3 is 15 amino acids long. Trimming cost V 9 bases and J 1 base, with 16 bases left between them. The CDR3, as DNA: TGTGCCAGTATCGACCATGGGGGGTCCTACAATGAGCAGTTCTTC. Its protein is CASIDHGGSYNEQFF.

In this sample, this clonotype turned up once. This chain connects TRBV29-1 to TRBJ1-1; D not certain. The CDR3 loop spans 12 amino acids. Trimming removed 7 bases from V and 1 base from J, with 10 bases in between. CDR1 and CDR2 (germline): SQVTM, ANQGSEA. The CDR3 reads CSASLTNTEAFF. For the CDR3, the DNA is TGCAGCGCAAGCTTAACGAACACTGAAGCTTTCTTT.

This rearrangement joins TRBV11-3 to TRBJ2-2; no clear D. The V end lost 8 bases, the J end lost 0 bases, and 7 bases lay between the germline ends. Germline CDR1 reads SGHNT; CDR2 reads YENEEA. The CDR3 runs 13 residues. CDR3 bases: TGTGCCAGCGCCCTAGCGAACACCGGGGAGCTGTTTTTT. Its translation is CASALANTGELFF.